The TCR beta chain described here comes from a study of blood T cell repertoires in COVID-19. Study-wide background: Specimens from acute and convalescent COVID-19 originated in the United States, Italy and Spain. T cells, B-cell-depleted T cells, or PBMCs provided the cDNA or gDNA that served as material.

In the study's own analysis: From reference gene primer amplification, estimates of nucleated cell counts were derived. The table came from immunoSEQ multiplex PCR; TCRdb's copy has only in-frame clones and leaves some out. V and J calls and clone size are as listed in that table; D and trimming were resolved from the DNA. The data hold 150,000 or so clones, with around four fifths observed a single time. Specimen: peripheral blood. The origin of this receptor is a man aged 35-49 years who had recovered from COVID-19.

Written as DNA, the CDR3 is TGTGCCAGCACCGGGACAGGGAGGACCGGGGAGCTGTTTTTT. It translates to CASTGTGRTGELFF. The chain is built from TRBV18 and TRBJ2-2; 9 nucleotides align to TRBD1. There are 14 residues in the CDR3. Trimming removed 8 bases from V and 5 bases from J; junction bases left unmatched: 6. Germline V gene data show CDR1 as KGHSH and CDR2 as LQKENI. Together with reference TRBV18 and TRBJ2-2, the CDR3 gives the full variable domain: NAGVMQNPRHLVRRRGQEARLRCSPMKGHSHVYWYRQLPEEGLKFMVYLQKENIIDESGMPKERFSAEFPKEGPSILRIQQVVRGDSAAYFCASTGTGRTGELFFGEGSRLTVL.